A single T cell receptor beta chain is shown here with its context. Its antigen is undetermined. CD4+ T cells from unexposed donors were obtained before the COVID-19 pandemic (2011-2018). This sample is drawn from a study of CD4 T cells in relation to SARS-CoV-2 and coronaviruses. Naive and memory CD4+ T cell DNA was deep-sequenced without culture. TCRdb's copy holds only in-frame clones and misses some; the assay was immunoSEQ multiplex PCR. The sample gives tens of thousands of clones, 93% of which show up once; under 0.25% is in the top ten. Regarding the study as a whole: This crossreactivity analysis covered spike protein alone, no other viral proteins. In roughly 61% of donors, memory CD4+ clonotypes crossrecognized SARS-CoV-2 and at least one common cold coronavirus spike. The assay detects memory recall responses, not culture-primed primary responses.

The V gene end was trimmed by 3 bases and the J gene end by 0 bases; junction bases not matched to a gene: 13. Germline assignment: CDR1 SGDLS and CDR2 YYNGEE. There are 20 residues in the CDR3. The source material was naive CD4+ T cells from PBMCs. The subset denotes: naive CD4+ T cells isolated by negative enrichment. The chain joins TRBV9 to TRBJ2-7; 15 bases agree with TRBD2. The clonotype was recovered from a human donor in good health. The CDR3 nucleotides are TGTGCCAGCAGCGATCCCTCGGGACTAGCGGGAGGCCCGAGCTCCTACGAGCAGTACTTC. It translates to CASSDPSGLAGGPSSYEQYF.